The 14 T cell receptor beta chains listed next were all sequenced from one sample in a study of glioma-infiltrating T cells. The iRepertoire nested amplicon-rescue multiplex PCR amplified TCR alpha and beta CDR3s from RNA. TCRdb reprocessed the multiplex PCR reads via MiXCR and lists one record per CDR3 protein. In the table there are approximately 110,000 distinct CDR3 sequences, 20% to 25% of which are singletons. The source material was glioma tissue, nonneoplastic brain tissue, or PBMCs (not recorded which). The receptors stem from a human donor with low-grade glioma or glioblastoma, undergoing nonglioma brain surgery, or in good health (not recorded which).

This chain connects TRBV29-1 to TRBJ1-1; the match to TRBD1 covers 10 bases. V was clipped by 6 bases and J by 5 bases; unmatched bases: 6. The CDR3 length is 13 residues. Germline V CDR1 and CDR2: SQVTM, ANQGSEA. The CDR3 DNA sequence: TGCAGCGTGGGGACAGGGGCGAAGACTGAAGCTTTCTTT. Its protein is CSVGTGAKTEAFF.

This clonotype was picked up many times. V usage is TRBV5-1 and J usage is TRBJ2-7, with 8 bases fitting TRBD1. The germline V gene has CDR1 SGHRS and CDR2 YFSETQ. After removal of 1 base from V and 4 bases from J, the junction contained 4 bases not matched to a gene. CDR3 length: 14 residues. The CDR3 nucleotides are TGCGCCAGCAGCTTGCGACAGGGGAAGTACGAGCAGTACTTC. Translated: CASSLRQGKYEQYF.

This clonotype was seen many times. The chain couples TRBV28 to TRBJ2-2; TRBD1 matches 10 bases. This CDR3 contains 19 residues. V was pared by 5 bases and J by 4 bases, with 16 bases of the junction left unmatched. From germline, CDR1 is MDHEN and CDR2 SYDVKM. Here the CDR3 reads CASSPAGDRGWRGTGELFF. The CDR3 nucleotides read TGTGCCAGCAGTCCCGCGGGGGACAGGGGCTGGAGAGGCACCGGGGAGCTGTTTTTT.

J is TRBJ2-1 and V is TRBV12-5; D is undetermined. V was cut by 1 base and J by 9 bases, with 10 bases left in between. Germline V lookup: CDR1 LGHNT, CDR2 FRNRAP. CDR3 length equals 13 residues. CDR3 region: CASGLAAGTEQFF. The CDR3 DNA is TGTGCTAGTGGTTTGGCCGCAGGCACTGAGCAGTTCTTC.

This clonotype has more than one count but fewer than ten. This rearrangement joins TRBV11-1 to TRBJ1-1; tentatively, D is TRBD1 (5 bases). Per the germline V gene, CDR1 is SGHAT and CDR2 is FQDESV (reference sequence). The length of the CDR3 is 16 residues. V was cut by 3 bases and J by 1 base, with 15 bases left in between. The CDR3 nucleotides read TGTGCCAGCAGCTTTGGGGGTTCAGGCGCGAACACTGAAGCTTTCTTT. Translated: CASSFGGSGANTEAFF. Full variable domain (missing parts from reference TRBV11-1 and TRBJ1-1): EAEVAQSPRYKITEKSQAVAFWCDPISGHATLYWYRQILGQGPELLVQFQDESVVDDSQLPKDRFSAERLKGVDSTLKIQPAELGDSAMYLCASSFGGSGANTEAFFGQGTRLTVV.

In this sample, this clonotype turned up many times. The CDR3: CASSQVPGSNQPQHF. The CDR3 DNA sequence: TGCGCCAGCAGCCAAGTTCCGGGGAGCAATCAGCCCCAGCATTTT. This sequence joins TRBV4-3 and TRBJ1-5, with unresolved D. Trimming stripped 1 base from V and 1 base from J, with 8 bases between. The CDR3 has 15 amino acids. From germline, CDR1 is LGHNA and CDR2 YSLEER.

V usage is TRBV5-4 and J usage is TRBJ2-3; 9 positions match TRBD2. Trimming took 4 bases from V and 5 from J; bases not matched to a gene: 11. Germline values: CDR1 SGHNT, CDR2 YYREEE (reference sequence). The length of the CDR3 is 16 residues. CDR3 region: CASSHGLAGPEDTQYF. In DNA form, the CDR3 reads TGTGCCAGCAGCCACGGTCTAGCGGGACCGGAAGATACGCAGTATTTT. Full variable domain (missing parts from reference TRBV5-4 and TRBJ2-3): ETGVTQSPTHLIKTRGQQVTLRCSSQSGHNTVSWYQQALGQGPQFIFQYYREEENGRGNFPPRFSGLQFPNYSSELNVNALELDDSALYLCASSHGLAGPEDTQYFGPGTRLTVL.

This clonotype was recorded at least ten times. The CDR3 here is CASSPGSYNEQFF. The CDR3 nucleotides are TGTGCCAGCAGCCCCGGGAGTTACAATGAGCAGTTCTTC. The chain carries TRBV6-1 and TRBJ2-1, with a tentative D call TRBD2 (6 bases). The V end was cut by 6 bases, the J end by 4 bases, with 10 bases between. The CDR3 extends over 13 amino acids. Germline-derived CDR1 and CDR2 are MNHNS and SASEGT.

There are many counts of this clonotype. The junction does not match germline at one end; this may be a read error. J is TRBJ2-5 and V is TRBV6-1; D uncertain. Germline V gene lookup returns CDR1 MNHNS and CDR2 SASEGT. The CDR3 is 11 amino acids. Written as DNA, the CDR3 is TGTGCCAGCAGGGACCATGAGACCCAGTACTTC. It is translated as CASRDHETQYF.

On this clonotype: This clone may be a read error of a much larger clone one base away. The chain joins TRBV20-1 to TRBJ2-5; D unclear. Germline loops: CDR1 DFQATT, CDR2 SNEGSKA (reference sequence). Trimming pared 8 bases from V and 5 bases from J, leaving 9 bases between. CDR3 length equals 10 residues. In nucleotides, the CDR3 is TGCAGTTCTGATACGGAGACCCAGTACTTC. The encoded protein is CSSDTETQYF.

This clonotype was seen many times. The V gene is TRBV28, the J gene TRBJ1-5, with D possibly matching TRBD1 (5 bases). CDR3 length equals 15 residues. Germline V lookup: CDR1 MDHEN, CDR2 SYDVKM. The V and J ends lost 4 bases and 5 bases respectively, with 15 bases between them. In nucleotides, the CDR3 is TGTGCCAGCAGTTCCGTGGGGGGGGTTGATCAGCCCCAGCATTTT. This gives the protein CASSSVGGVDQPQHF.

This clonotype was counted ten times or more. V usage is TRBV28 and J usage is TRBJ1-2, with D possibly matching TRBD1 (5 bases). This CDR3 has 14 residues. V was trimmed by 3 bases and J by 5 bases, leaving 13 bases between them. Germline V gene lookup returns CDR1 MDHEN and CDR2 SYDVKM. Here the CDR3 reads CASSFGVQDYGYTF. CDR3 in DNA: TGTGCCAGCAGTTTTGGCGTACAGGATTATGGCTACACCTTC.

This clonotype appeared once. A clone one base away is much larger, so this may be a read error. The CDR3 coding sequence is TGTGCCAGCAGCAAAGGGACAGGGTGGAGCAATCAGCCCCAGCATTTT. As protein: CASSKGTGWSNQPQHF. V usage is TRBV3-1 and J usage is TRBJ1-5; 9 bases match TRBD1. CDR1 and CDR2 (germline): LGHDT, YNNKEL (reference sequence). CDR3 length equals 16 residues. Unmatched junction bases numbered 6, after V lost 5 bases and J lost 1 base. Together with reference TRBV3-1 and TRBJ1-5, the CDR3 gives the full variable domain: DTAVSQTPKYLVTQMGNDKSIKCEQNLGHDTMYWYKQDSKKFLKIMFSYNNKELIINETVPNRFSPKSPDKAHLNLHINSLELGDSAVYFCASSKGTGWSNQPQHFGDGTRLSIL.

The rearrangement links TRBV6-5 to TRBJ2-7; no reliable D call. Germline CDR1 MNHEY, CDR2 SVGAGI. Between the trimmed V and J ends, which lost 4 bases and 3 bases, there was a span of 16 bases. This CDR3 contains 15 residues. DNA for the CDR3: TGTGCCAGCAGTTCTAGGAACTTAAGCTACTACGAGCAGTACTTC. Its translation is CASSSRNLSYYEQYF.